These 2 T cell receptor beta chains share one sample of origin, sequenced in a study of early stage breast cancer tumors. Profiled with immunoSEQ multiplex PCR; TCRdb holds only in-frame clones, not every one. Of around 11,000 clones in the sample, approximately 72% were seen once. Sequenced sample: breast tumor tissue. The receptors derive from a person aged 70 to 85 with breast cancer.

The V and J genes are TRBV12-2 and TRBJ1-4; TRBD1, as called in the table, went unchecked against the DNA. TRBV12-2 is annotated as a pseudogene. This CDR3 has 14 amino acids. CDR3 nucleotide sequence: TGTGCAAGTCGCTTACCCGCAGGGGTCGGAAAACTGTTTTTT. Amino acids: CASRLPAGVGKLFF.

The rearrangement joins TRBV5-8 to TRBJ1-2; D not certain. Germline-derived CDR1 and CDR2 are SGHTS and YDEGEE. V was pared by 4 bases and J by 5 bases, with 12 bases between. The CDR3 contains 13 residues. The CDR3 nucleotides read TGTGCCAGCAGCCCCCTAAACAGTTATGGCTACACCTTC. This codes for CASSPLNSYGYTF. The variable domain in full, with the rest retrieved from reference TRBV5-8 and TRBJ1-2, is EAGVTQSPTHLIKTRGQQATLRCSPISGHTSVYWYQQALGLGLQFLLWYDEGEERNRGNFPPRFSGRQFPNYSSELNVNALELEDSALYLCASSPLNSYGYTFGSGTRLTVV.